This T cell receptor (beta chain) was obtained from a study of T cell responses to AZD1222 COVID-19 vaccine. Whole-study context: Timing groups of about 4 and about 12 weeks for second doses were pooled.

TCRdb's table, derived via immunoSEQ multiplex PCR, lists solely in-frame clones and lacks some. Of 110,000 to 150,000 clones in the sample, 89% are singletons; the top ten hold approximately 4.5%. The CDR3 consists of 15 residues. With 1 base removed from V and 5 bases from J, the gap between germline ends came to 15 bases. Per the germline V gene, CDR1 is SGHDT and CDR2 is YYEEEE. The clonotype was recovered from an adult in good health. The sequenced sample was peripheral blood, obtained on day 0 of AZD1222 vaccination. V is TRBV5-6 and J is TRBJ1-1; D remains unclear. Written as DNA, the CDR3 is TGTGCCAGCAGCTTGCTTCGAGGGCCAGAGACTGAAGCTTTCTTT. Translation gives CASSLLRGPETEAFF.